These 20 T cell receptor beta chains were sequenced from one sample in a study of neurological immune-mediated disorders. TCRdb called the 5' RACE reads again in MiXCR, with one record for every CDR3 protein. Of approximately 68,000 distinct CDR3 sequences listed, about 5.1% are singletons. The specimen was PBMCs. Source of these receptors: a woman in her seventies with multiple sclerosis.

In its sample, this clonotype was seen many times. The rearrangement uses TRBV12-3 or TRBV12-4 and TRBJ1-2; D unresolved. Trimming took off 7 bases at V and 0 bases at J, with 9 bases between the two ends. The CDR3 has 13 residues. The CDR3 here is CASTRETNYGYTF. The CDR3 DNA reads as TGTGCCAGCACCCGGGAGACTAACTATGGCTACACCTTC.

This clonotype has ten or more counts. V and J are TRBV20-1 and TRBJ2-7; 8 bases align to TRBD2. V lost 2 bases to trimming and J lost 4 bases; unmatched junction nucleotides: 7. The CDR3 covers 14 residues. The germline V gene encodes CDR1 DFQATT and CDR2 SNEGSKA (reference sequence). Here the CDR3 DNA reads TGCAGTGCTAGATTTCCCGGGAGGGCTTACGAGCAGTACTTC. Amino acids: CSARFPGRAYEQYF.

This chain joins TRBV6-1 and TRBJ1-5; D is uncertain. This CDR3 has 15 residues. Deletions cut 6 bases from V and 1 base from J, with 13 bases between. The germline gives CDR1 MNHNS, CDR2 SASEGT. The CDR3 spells CASRMGLGSNQPQHF. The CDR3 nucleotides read TGTGCCAGCAGAATGGGGTTGGGGAGCAATCAGCCCCAGCATTTT.

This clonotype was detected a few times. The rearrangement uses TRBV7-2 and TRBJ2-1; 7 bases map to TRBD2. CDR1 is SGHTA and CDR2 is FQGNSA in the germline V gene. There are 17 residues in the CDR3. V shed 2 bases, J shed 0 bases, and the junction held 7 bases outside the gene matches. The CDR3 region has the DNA TGTGCCAGCAGCTTAACCCCGGGGGGATTCTCCTACAATGAGCAGTTCTTC. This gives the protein CASSLTPGGFSYNEQFF. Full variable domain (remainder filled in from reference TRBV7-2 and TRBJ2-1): GAGVSQSPSNKVTEKGKDVELRCDPISGHTALYWYRQSLGQGLEFLIYFQGNSAPDKSGLPSDRFSAERTGGSVSTLTIQRTQQEDSAVYLCASSLTPGGFSYNEQFFGPGTRLTVL.

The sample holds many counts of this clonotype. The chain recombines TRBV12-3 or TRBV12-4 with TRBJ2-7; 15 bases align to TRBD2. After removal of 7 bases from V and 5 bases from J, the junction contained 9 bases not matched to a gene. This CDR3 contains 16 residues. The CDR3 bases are TGTGCCAGCACCCCGGGACTAGCGGGAGGAGCGGACGAGCAGTACTTC. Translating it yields CASTPGLAGGADEQYF.

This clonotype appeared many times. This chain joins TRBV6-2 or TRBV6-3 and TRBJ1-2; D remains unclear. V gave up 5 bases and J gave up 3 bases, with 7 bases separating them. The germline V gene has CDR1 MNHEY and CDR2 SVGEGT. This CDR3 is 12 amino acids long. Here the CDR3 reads CASSKVDYGYTF. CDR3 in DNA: TGTGCCAGCAGTAAGGTAGACTATGGCTACACCTTC.

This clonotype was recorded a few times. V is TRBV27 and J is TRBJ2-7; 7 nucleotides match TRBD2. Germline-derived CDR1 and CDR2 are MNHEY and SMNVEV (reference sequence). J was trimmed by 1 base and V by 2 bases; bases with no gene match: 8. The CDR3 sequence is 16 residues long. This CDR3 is CASSLKASGPSYEQYF. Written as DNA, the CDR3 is TGTGCCAGCAGTTTAAAGGCTAGCGGCCCTTCCTACGAGCAGTACTTC.

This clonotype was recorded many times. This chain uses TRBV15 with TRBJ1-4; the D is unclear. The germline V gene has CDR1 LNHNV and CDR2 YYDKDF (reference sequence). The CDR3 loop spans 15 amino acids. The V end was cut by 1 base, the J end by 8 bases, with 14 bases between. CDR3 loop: CATSRVREEGEKLFF. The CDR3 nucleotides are TGTGCCACCAGCAGAGTGAGGGAAGAAGGAGAAAAACTGTTTTTT.

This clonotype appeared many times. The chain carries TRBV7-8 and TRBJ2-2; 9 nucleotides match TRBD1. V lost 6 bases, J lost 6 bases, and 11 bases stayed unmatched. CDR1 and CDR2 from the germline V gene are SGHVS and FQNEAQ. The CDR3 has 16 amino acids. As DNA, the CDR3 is TGTGCCAGCAGTCGACCGGGGACAGGGCTTGCCGGGGAGCTGTTTTTT. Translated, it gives CASSRPGTGLAGELFF. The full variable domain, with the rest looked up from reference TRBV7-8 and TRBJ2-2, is GAGVSQSPRYKVAKRGQDVALRCDPISGHVSLFWYQQALGQGPEFLTYFQNEAQLDKSGLPSDRFFAERPEGSVSTLKIQRTQQEDSAVYLCASSRPGTGLAGELFFGEGSRLTVL.

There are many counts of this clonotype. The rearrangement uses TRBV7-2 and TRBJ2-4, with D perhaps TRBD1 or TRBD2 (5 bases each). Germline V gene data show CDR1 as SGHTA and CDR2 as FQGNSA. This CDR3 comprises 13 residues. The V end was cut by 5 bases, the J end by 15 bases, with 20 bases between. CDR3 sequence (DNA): TGTGCCAGCAGCGAGGACGACCGGGGCCGTCGGTACTTC. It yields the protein CASSEDDRGRRYF.

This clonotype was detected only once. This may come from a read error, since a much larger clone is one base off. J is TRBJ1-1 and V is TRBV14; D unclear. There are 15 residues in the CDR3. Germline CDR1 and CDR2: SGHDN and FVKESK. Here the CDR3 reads CASSQGVGVYTAAFF. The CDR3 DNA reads TGTGCCAGCAGCCAGGGAGTCGGGGTATACACTGCAGCTTTCTTT.

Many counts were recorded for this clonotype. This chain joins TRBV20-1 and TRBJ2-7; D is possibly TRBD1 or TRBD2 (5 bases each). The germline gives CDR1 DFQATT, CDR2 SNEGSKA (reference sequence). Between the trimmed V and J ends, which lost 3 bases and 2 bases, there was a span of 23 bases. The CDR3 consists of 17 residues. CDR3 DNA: TGCAGTGCTAGCCAAGGGGCTCTATCACTAGTTCCCTACGAGCAGTACTTC. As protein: CSASQGALSLVPYEQYF.

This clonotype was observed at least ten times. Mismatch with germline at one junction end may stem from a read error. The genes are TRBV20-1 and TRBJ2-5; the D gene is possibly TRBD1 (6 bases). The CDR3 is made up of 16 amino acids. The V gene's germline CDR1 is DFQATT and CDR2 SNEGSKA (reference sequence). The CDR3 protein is CSARNYQEGTREAQYF. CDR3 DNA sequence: TGCAGTGCTAGAAATTATCAGGAAGGGACAAGAGAGGCCCAGTACTTC.

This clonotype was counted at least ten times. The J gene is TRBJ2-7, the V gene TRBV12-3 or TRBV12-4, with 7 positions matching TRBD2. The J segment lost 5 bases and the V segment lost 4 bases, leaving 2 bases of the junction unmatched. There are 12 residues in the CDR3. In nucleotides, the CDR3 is TGTGCCAGCAGTTGGGGACTAAACGAGCAGTACTTC. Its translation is CASSWGLNEQYF.

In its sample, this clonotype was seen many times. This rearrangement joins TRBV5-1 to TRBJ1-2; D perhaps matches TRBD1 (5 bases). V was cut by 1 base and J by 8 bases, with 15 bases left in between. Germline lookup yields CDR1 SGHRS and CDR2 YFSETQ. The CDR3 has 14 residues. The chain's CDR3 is CASSLTDRTDGYTF. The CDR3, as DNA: TGCGCCAGCAGCTTGACCGACAGAACGGACGGCTACACCTTC.

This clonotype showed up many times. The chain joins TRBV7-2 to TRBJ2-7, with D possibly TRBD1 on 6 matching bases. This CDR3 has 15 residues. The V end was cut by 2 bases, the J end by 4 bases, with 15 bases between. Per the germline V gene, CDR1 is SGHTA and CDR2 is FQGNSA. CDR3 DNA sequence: TGTGCCAGCAGCTTAACGGGACAAGGTGATTACGAGCAGTACTTC. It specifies CASSLTGQGDYEQYF.

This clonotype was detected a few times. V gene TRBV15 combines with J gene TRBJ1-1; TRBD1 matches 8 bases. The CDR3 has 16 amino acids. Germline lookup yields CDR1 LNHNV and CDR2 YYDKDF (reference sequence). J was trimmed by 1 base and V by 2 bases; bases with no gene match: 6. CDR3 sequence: CATSRPPGTGNTEAFF. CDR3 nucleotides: TGTGCCACCAGCAGACCTCCCGGGACAGGGAACACTGAAGCTTTCTTT.

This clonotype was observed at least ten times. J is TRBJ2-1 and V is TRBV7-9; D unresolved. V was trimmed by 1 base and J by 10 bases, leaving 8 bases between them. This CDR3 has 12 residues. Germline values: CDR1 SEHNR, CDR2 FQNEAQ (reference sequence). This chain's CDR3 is CASSLVNREQFF. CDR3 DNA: TGTGCCAGCAGCTTAGTTAATCGAGAGCAGTTCTTC.

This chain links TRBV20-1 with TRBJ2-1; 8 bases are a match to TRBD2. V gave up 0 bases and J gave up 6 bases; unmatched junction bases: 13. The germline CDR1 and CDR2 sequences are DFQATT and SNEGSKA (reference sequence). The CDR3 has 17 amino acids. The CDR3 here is CSAREIFSGRSRNEQFF. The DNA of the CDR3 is TGCAGTGCTAGAGAGATTTTCAGCGGGAGAAGTCGCAATGAGCAGTTCTTC.

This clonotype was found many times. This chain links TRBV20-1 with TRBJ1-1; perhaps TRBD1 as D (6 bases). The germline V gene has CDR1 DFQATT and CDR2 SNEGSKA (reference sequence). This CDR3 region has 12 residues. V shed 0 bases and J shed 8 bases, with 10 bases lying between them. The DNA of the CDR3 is TGCAGTGCTAGAGACAGAGACAGGGAAGCTTTCTTT. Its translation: CSARDRDREAFF.